What follows are 5 T cell receptor beta chains derived from one specimen sequenced in a study of blood T cell repertoires in COVID-19. TCRdb's table, derived via immunoSEQ multiplex PCR, lists solely in-frame clones and lacks some. The sample yields 250,000 to 350,000 clones, 88% seen once. The sequenced material came from PBMCs or T cells enriched from blood (not recorded which). The receptors shown here come from a woman aged 60 to 75 in a cohort exposed to, infected with or recovered from COVID-19 (not recorded which).

A word on this clone: Mismatch with germline at one junction end may stem from a read error. The chain is built from TRBV7-7 and TRBJ1-4; a weak D match, TRBD1 (5 bases). This CDR3 is built from 15 residues. Per germline, CDR1 SSHAT and CDR2 FNYEAQ (reference sequence). CDR3 amino acids: CASSAAGGVNEKLFF. CDR3 DNA sequence: TGTGCTAGCAGCGCCGCGGGGGGAGTTAATGAAAAACTGTTTTTT.

The genes are TRBV6-2 or TRBV6-3 and TRBJ2-1, with TRBD2 matching over 15 bases. J lost 8 bases, V lost 6 bases, and 8 bases had no gene match. Germline CDR1 and CDR2: MNHEY and SVGEGT. This CDR3 is built from 16 residues. As DNA, the CDR3 is TGTGCCAGCAGCTCCTGGACTAGCGGGAGGGGGGATGAGCAGTTCTTC. It translates to CASSSWTSGRGDEQFF.

V and J are TRBV2 and TRBJ2-1, with TRBD2 matching 11 bases. V shed 5 bases, J shed 7 bases, and the junction held 13 bases outside the gene matches. The CDR3 spans 17 residues. Per germline, CDR1 SNHLY and CDR2 FYNNEI. In DNA form, the CDR3 reads TGTGCCAGCAGTATTAATCATTACCGACTAGCGGGGAATGAGCAGTTCTTC. Its translation is CASSINHYRLAGNEQFF.

In its sample, this clone was seen once. This chain links TRBV18 with TRBJ2-2, with 9 nucleotides matching TRBD1. V lost 2 bases and J lost 2; bases outside the gene matches: 12. The CDR3 covers 19 residues. Germline V gives CDR1 KGHSH, CDR2 LQKENI. Here the CDR3 DNA reads TGTGCCAGCTCACCAGAGAGACAGGGGGGTAACCTCAACACCGGGGAGCTGTTTTTT. Protein product: CASSPERQGGNLNTGELFF.

CDR3 in DNA: TGCGCCAGCAGCTTGGGGCTAGCGGGAGTAGATACGCAGTATTTT. Translation gives CASSLGLAGVDTQYF. The rearrangement links TRBV5-1 to TRBJ2-3, with 10 bases identical to TRBD2. Germline CDR1 reads SGHRS; CDR2 reads YFSETQ. CDR3 length: 15 residues. J was trimmed by 5 bases and V by 0 bases; bases with no gene match: 3.